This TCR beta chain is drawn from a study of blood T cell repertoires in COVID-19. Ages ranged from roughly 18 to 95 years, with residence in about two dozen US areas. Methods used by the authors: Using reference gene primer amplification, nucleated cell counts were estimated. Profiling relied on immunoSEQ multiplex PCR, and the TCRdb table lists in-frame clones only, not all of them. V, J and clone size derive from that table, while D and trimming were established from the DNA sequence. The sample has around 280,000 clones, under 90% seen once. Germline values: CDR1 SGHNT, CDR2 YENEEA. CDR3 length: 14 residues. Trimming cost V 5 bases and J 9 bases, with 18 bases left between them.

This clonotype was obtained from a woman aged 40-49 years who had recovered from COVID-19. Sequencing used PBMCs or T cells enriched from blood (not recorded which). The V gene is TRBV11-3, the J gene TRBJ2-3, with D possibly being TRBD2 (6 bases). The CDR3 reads CASSPGGDRETQYF. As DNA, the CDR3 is TGTGCCAGCAGCCCCGGCGGGGACCGAGAGACGCAGTATTTT.